This T cell receptor (beta chain) was identified during a study of blood T cell repertoires in COVID-19. About the research overall: T cells, B-cell-depleted T cells, or PBMCs supplied cDNA or gDNA.

Authors' data handling: For nucleated cells, counts were estimated from reference gene primer amplification. TCRdb's table, derived via immunoSEQ multiplex PCR, lists solely in-frame clones and lacks some. For V, J and clone size, that table is used; D and trimming come from the DNA. Here the sample spans fewer than 400,000 clones, around 85% being singletons. The sequenced sample was peripheral blood. The receptor comes from a woman younger than 35 with acute or convalescent COVID-19.

CDR3 sequence (DNA): TGTGCCAGCACCGGGAGGGACAGGGGCTACAATGAGCAGTTCTTC. It yields the protein CASTGRDRGYNEQFF. The chain uses TRBV2 and TRBJ2-1, with 10 positions matching TRBD1. The CDR3 length is 15 residues. CDR1 is SNHLY and CDR2 is FYNNEI in the germline V gene. After removal of 7 bases from V and 3 bases from J, the junction contained 6 bases not matched to a gene.